This entry describes one T cell receptor beta chain. The sample is drawn from a study of blood T cells in healthy people across ages. The V end was cut by 2 bases, the J end by 5 bases, with 12 bases between. Germline CDR1 is DFQATT and CDR2 is SNEGSKA (reference sequence). This CDR3 is built from 13 residues. A J-beta primer mix and a sample-barcoded 5' primer were used in a second PCR of about 7 to 12 cycles. TCRdb reprocessed the 5' RACE reads with MiXCR, giving one entry per CDR3 protein. The sample lists over a million distinct CDR3 sequences; roughly 43% were seen once. The chain uses TRBV20-1 and TRBJ1-1; TRBD1 is a possible D gene (6 bases). This TCR derives from a woman between 18 and 29 years old in good health. Material: blood. The CDR3 DNA follows: TGCAGTGCTAGAAGGGGGAAAGGGACTGAAGCTTTCTTT. Its translation is CSARRGKGTEAFF.